These 24 T cell receptor beta chains originate from one sample sequenced in a study of T cells expressing NK-cell markers. Using the 5' RACE reads, TCRdb records one entry per CDR3 protein without DNA. Here the sample table reports roughly 430,000 distinct CDR3 sequences. Sequencing input: blood T cells: a sorted CD56 or NKG2C T cell subset, CD4+ or CD8+ T cells, or bulk PBMC T cells (not recorded which). These receptor sequences come from a woman aged 18-69 years in good health.

This chain links TRBV6-5 with TRBJ2-3; TCRdb's D call, TRBD1, is unchecked because there is no DNA. There are 17 residues in the CDR3. Germline lookup yields CDR1 MNHEY and CDR2 SVGAGI. This chain's CDR3 is CASSYPYREEVTDTQYF.

V gene TRBV5-6 combines with J gene TRBJ2-3; the TRBD2 assignment by TCRdb is unverifiable without DNA. The germline V gene encodes CDR1 SGHDT and CDR2 YYEEEE. The CDR3 runs to 16 residues. The CDR3: CASSPEPTSGGEGQYF. Variable domain in full (rest from reference TRBV5-6 and TRBJ2-3): DAGVTQSPTHLIKTRGQQVTLRCSPKSGHDTVSWYQQALGQGPQFIFQYYEEEERQRGNFPDRFSGHQFPNYSSELNVNALLLGDSALYLCASSPEPTSGGEGQYFGPGTRLTVL.

The chain links TRBV5-1 to TRBJ2-1; TCRdb lists TRBD1, though no DNA is available to test this call. CDR3 length equals 13 residues. Germline V gene sequence: CDR1 SGHRS, CDR2 YFSETQ. CDR3: CASSLSPAAEQFF. Based on the CDR3 plus reference TRBV5-1 and TRBJ2-1, the full variable domain is KAGVTQTPRYLIKTRGQQVTLSCSPISGHRSVSWYQQTPGQGLQFLFEYFSETQRNKGNFPGRFSGRQFSNSRSEMNVSTLELGDSALYLCASSLSPAAEQFFGPGTRLTVL.

The gene calls are TRBV18 and TRBJ2-1. This CDR3 spans 14 amino acids. The germline V gene has CDR1 KGHSH and CDR2 LQKENI. The CDR3 loop is CASSLAGSPNEQFF.

The chain joins TRBV9 to TRBJ2-1; TCRdb calls TRBD2, which cannot be checked without DNA. Germline V gene data show CDR1 as SGDLS and CDR2 as YYNGEE. CDR3 size: 15 residues. The CDR3: CASSGGPSGFYEQFF.

CDR3 amino acids: CASSLDRGSRTGELFF. V usage is TRBV7-2 and J usage is TRBJ2-2; TCRdb's D call, TRBD1, is unchecked because there is no DNA. CDR1 and CDR2 (germline): SGHTA, FQGNSA. This CDR3 has 16 residues.

The gene calls are TRBV12-3 or TRBV12-4 and TRBJ2-2. The CDR3 extends over 14 amino acids. The CDR3 sequence: CASREYHSGGELFF.

The rearrangement joins TRBV7-9 to TRBJ2-1; TCRdb outputs TRBD1, but without DNA this stays unchecked. Per the germline V gene, CDR1 is SEHNR and CDR2 is FQNEAQ (reference sequence). The CDR3 has 15 amino acids. The CDR3 sequence is CASSLGTGGLDEQFF.

The CDR3 protein is CASSLGVGTQYF. The chain is built from TRBV11-2 and TRBJ2-3. The CDR3 extends over 12 amino acids. The germline gives CDR1 SGHAT, CDR2 FQNNGV. Using reference TRBV11-2 and TRBJ2-3 for the parts outside the CDR3, the full variable domain is EAGVAQSPRYKIIEKRQSVAFWCNPISGHATLYWYQQILGQGPKLLIQFQNNGVVDDSQLPKDRFSAERLKGVDSTLKIQPAKLEDSAVYLCASSLGVGTQYFGPGTRLTVL.

CDR3 region: CASSPATLGEKLFF. The chain recombines TRBV7-9 with TRBJ1-4; TCRdb gives TRBD1 as the D gene, but with no DNA this cannot be confirmed. This CDR3 is 14 amino acids long. Germline CDR1 is SEHNR and CDR2 is FQNEAQ (reference sequence).

The J gene is TRBJ2-2, the V gene TRBV11-2; TCRdb's D gene call, TRBD2, goes unchecked for lack of DNA. The CDR3 has 15 amino acids. The germline gives CDR1 SGHAT, CDR2 FQNNGV. CDR3 protein: CASSSLAANTGKLFF.

CDR3 sequence: CASSQEQGSGANVLTF. The chain is built from TRBV4-3 and TRBJ2-6. CDR1 and CDR2 (germline): LGHNA, YSLEER. The CDR3 spans 16 residues.

V usage is TRBV2 and J usage is TRBJ2-5; TCRdb's assignment of TRBD2 cannot be checked, as there is no DNA. The germline gives CDR1 SNHLY, CDR2 FYNNEI. The CDR3 totals 19 residues. The CDR3 loop is CASSNGRASGKGGRETQYF.

CDR3 loop: CSAPSIGQAEAFF. This chain links TRBV20-1 with TRBJ1-1; the TRBD1 assignment by TCRdb is unverifiable without DNA. Germline assignment: CDR1 DFQATT and CDR2 SNEGSKA (reference sequence). The CDR3 loop spans 13 amino acids.

This chain uses TRBV19 with TRBJ2-3. This CDR3 comprises 12 residues. Germline V gene sequence: CDR1 LNHDA, CDR2 SQIVND (reference sequence). CDR3: CASTQNTDTQYF.

This chain uses TRBV7-8 with TRBJ2-1; the D call of TRBD1 rests on TCRdb alone, since no DNA is present to check it. The CDR3 spans 19 residues. The germline V gene has CDR1 SGHVS and CDR2 FQNEAQ. CDR3 in amino acids: CASSLIGSGGPLGYNEQFF.

The CDR3 is CASRLRASYNEQFF. The chain links TRBV6-1 to TRBJ2-1. The CDR3 runs to 14 residues. The germline CDR1 and CDR2 sequences are MNHNS and SASEGT.

V usage is TRBV24-1 and J usage is TRBJ2-1. The CDR3 loop spans 11 amino acids. Germline assignment: CDR1 KGHDR and CDR2 SFDVKD. The CDR3 loop is CATRDGNEQFF.

The gene calls are TRBV19 and TRBJ1-1. Germline V CDR1 and CDR2: LNHDA, SQIVND (reference sequence). The CDR3 is 15 residues long. The CDR3 protein is CASSIAGGPNKGAFF.

The CDR3 loop reads CASSLEQGYNEQFF. This chain joins TRBV5-4 and TRBJ2-1; TCRdb's assignment of TRBD1 cannot be checked, as there is no DNA. Germline CDR1 SGHNT, CDR2 YYREEE (reference sequence). The CDR3 sequence is 14 residues long.

The genes are TRBV12-3 or TRBV12-4 and TRBJ1-1; TCRdb proposes TRBD1, but this gene call is untestable without DNA. The CDR3 is made up of 13 amino acids. The CDR3 loop is CASSQNGATEAFF.

The rearrangement uses TRBV12-3 or TRBV12-4 and TRBJ1-1; TCRdb returns TRBD1, unconfirmable since there is no DNA. CDR3 length: 14 amino acids. CDR3 amino acids: CASSFGPGRPEAFF.

The chain combines TRBV5-4 with TRBJ2-5. There are 11 residues in the CDR3. Germline-derived CDR1 and CDR2 are SGHNT and YYREEE (reference sequence). The CDR3 is CASTREETQYF.

The chain joins TRBV6-1 to TRBJ2-5; the TRBD2 assignment by TCRdb is unverifiable without DNA. CDR3 size: 14 residues. Germline CDR1 and CDR2: MNHNS and SASEGT. The CDR3 reads CASSMRAIQETQYF.